This T cell receptor (beta chain) was captured by sequencing in a study of shared clonotypes between healthy human individuals (dated by TCRdb to the early 2020s). With regard to the full study: The cohort included three men and a couple of women between 18 and 49 years of age. For each donor, three plates each were used for CD4 naive and CD4 memory, two plates were used for CD8 naive, and one plate was used for CD8 memory. The study deeply sequenced blood TCR repertoires of five healthy adults to estimate repertoire size and the extent of clonotype sharing between individuals. Libraries were prepared and TCR repertoires were sequenced by different laboratories using diverse techniques, in order to increase sequencing depth and limit assay-specific biases. Per donor, leukapheresis produced somewhere between about 0.85 and 8.9 billion PBMCs.

Turning to this clone: Its antigen has not been determined. Given a far larger clone just one base away, this is likely a sequencing read error. The sample contains more than one DNA sequence encoding this CDR3.

Based on the germline V gene, the CDR1 and CDR2 sequences are MGHRA and YSYEKL. The CDR3 runs 15 amino acids, cysteine and phenylalanine included. The only DNA kept is the CDR3, 45 bases in frame from the first base. Healthy HIV-negative adults with no recently reported acute infections or vaccinations were included as donors. All donors were Caucasian adults living in Nashville, Tennessee, USA. Magnetic negative selection was used to enrich CD4+ T cells, after which naive cells were positively selected on CD45RA and the negative fraction became the memory subset. After blood collection by leukapheresis, PBMCs were isolated using Ficoll-Histopaque density gradient centrifugation and then cryopreserved in the vapor phase of liquid nitrogen. Analytical flow cytometry was used to check the purity and quantity of every magnetically sorted T cell population. Genomic DNA was isolated from every sorted fraction and measured by UV absorbance on a Nanodrop 2000c.

Using the deep immunoSEQ assay, TCR CDR3 regions were amplified from genomic DNA by multiplex PCR. For each cell subset, the extracted genomic DNA was distributed evenly across all wells of several immunoSEQ 96-well plates, and each plate served as one replicate. For sorted subsets, 200 ng of genomic DNA, equivalent to around 30,000 T cell genomes, went into each replicate PCR. Purified libraries were measured with a Qubit 3.0 fluorometer, size-checked on a Bioanalyzer 2100, and measured again with the KAPA Library Quantification kit. Every immunoSEQ 96-well plate was sequenced on a separate single-read 150-cycle Illumina NextSeq 550 flow cell. The paper's processing steps were these. Because only junctional sequences without quality scores were contained in the immunoSEQ output, filtering matching that applied to full-length reads could not be performed. To assign V/J genes and CDR3, sequences were annotated using PyIR, a Python wrapper for IgBLAST v1.9, with IMGT germline references. Reads were removed for weak V/J assignments (E-value above 1e-6), missing CDR3, stop codons, out-of-frame junctions, or ambiguous translated residues. V3J clonotypes were defined as sequences sharing the same inferred V gene, J gene, and CDR3 amino acid sequence. Percentage overlap between repertoires was computed as shared unique clonotypes divided by the size of the smaller repertoire. RTK rarefaction, the Chao1 estimator, and Recon v2.1 estimates of unobserved clonotypes were used to assess repertoire richness. For all TCRbeta clonotypes obtained by the gDNA method from several donors, generation probabilities were computed with OLGA. TCRdb re-hosts the immuneACCESS table, in-frame sequences only. Its copies lack some clones; in the studies checked, an unresolved V gene accounts for under half of them, and the cause for the rest is not known. The DNA gave D and trimming, while V, J and clone size come from that table. The sample table records 950,000 to 1,100,000 clones; around 76% of these occur just once. 1.4% to 1.5% of the sample is taken by the ten largest.

Beyond this particular receptor, the publication reports: Clonotypes shared by all four sorted-subset donors showed higher generation probabilities than non-shared clonotypes. Only blood was sampled, and tissue TCR repertoires likely differ from those in blood. Because the study included a small number of donors, the genetic and exposure-history diversity represented was limited. Larger estimated clonotype richness was generally found for naive subsets than for memory subsets. Incomplete sequencing was indicated by rarefaction of sorted-subset datasets, despite the large sequencing depth. Pairwise subsampling indicated that sequencing depth was expected to affect the degree of clonotype sharing among donors. About 4.5% of naive CD4, 3.5% of naive CD8, about 2.4% of memory CD4, and more than 0.35% of memory CD8 clonotypes were shared across several donors.

The V gene is TRBV4-1 and the J gene is TRBJ1-2; a tentative D call is TRBD1 (5 bases match). This TCR was recovered from a man younger than 30 in good health. The specimen sequenced was memory CD4+ T cells sorted from blood. Read against the paper, the sample's cell subset or site label means: CD45RA-negative fraction. The CDR3 protein sequence reads: CASSQEDRDERGYTF. The nucleotide sequence reads TGCGCCAGCAGTCAAGAGGACCGGGACGAAAGGGGCTACACCTTC.